This T cell receptor beta chain was sequenced in a study of blood T cell repertoires in COVID-19. Trimming stripped 4 bases from V and 2 bases from J, with 15 bases between. This CDR3 contains 15 residues. Germline V gene lookup returns CDR1 MGHDK and CDR2 SYGVNS. Profiled with immunoSEQ multiplex PCR; TCRdb holds only in-frame clones, not every one. The data hold approximately 260,000 clones, with 86% observed a single time. V is TRBV25-1 and J is TRBJ2-7; D might be TRBD1 (6 bases). The sequenced sample was PBMCs or T cells enriched from blood (not recorded which). This clonotype was sampled from a woman in her thirties or forties with acute COVID-19. The CDR3, as DNA: TGTGCCAGCAGTGGGGAAGGGGGTAACCCCTACGAGCAGTACTTC. This sequence encodes CASSGEGGNPYEQYF.